This passage covers 20 T cell receptor beta chains from one sample sequenced in a study of CD8 T cells in ankylosing spondylitis. TCRdb redid the calling of the 5' RACE reads with MiXCR, one entry per CDR3 protein. The sample holds some 250,000 distinct CDR3 sequences, roughly a quarter seen once. The sequenced sample was blood, either unsorted or a sorted T cell fraction (not recorded which). The receptors derive from a male donor with ankylosing spondylitis or in good health (not recorded which).

This CDR3 is CSALTGGDPYEQYF. The DNA for the CDR3 is TGCAGTGCTTTGACAGGGGGAGACCCCTACGAGCAGTACTTC. The chain uses TRBV20-1 and TRBJ2-7, with 9 bases matching TRBD1. The ends lost 5 bases at V and 2 bases at J; junction bases unmatched: 7. Germline CDR1 is DFQATT and CDR2 is SNEGSKA (reference sequence). The CDR3 contains 14 residues.

This clonotype was seen many times. The genes are TRBV20-1 and TRBJ2-1; 10 nucleotides line up with TRBD2. The CDR3 has 15 residues. CDR1 is DFQATT, CDR2 SNEGSKA, per germline (reference sequence). V shed 0 bases and J 10 bases; nucleotides not matched to a gene: 9. The chain's CDR3 is CSARDRLAGVFEQFF. For the CDR3, the DNA is TGCAGTGCTAGAGATCGCCTAGCGGGGGTCTTCGAGCAGTTCTTC.

This clonotype was counted a few times. The J gene is TRBJ2-1, the V gene TRBV7-8; 7 bases match TRBD2. CDR3 length equals 14 residues. The junction had 2 bases not matched to a gene; V was cut back by 4 bases and J by 2 bases. Germline values: CDR1 SGHVS, CDR2 FQNEAQ. The CDR3 loop is CASSSGLTYNEQFF. CDR3 DNA: TGTGCCAGCAGCTCGGGACTAACCTACAATGAGCAGTTCTTC.

This clonotype was found many times. The chain combines TRBV20-1 with TRBJ2-3, with TRBD1 identical over 8 bases. Germline-derived CDR1 and CDR2 are DFQATT and SNEGSKA (reference sequence). This CDR3 has 14 amino acids. After removal of 6 bases from V and 4 bases from J, the junction contained 9 bases not matched to a gene. CDR3 protein: CSARAGGVADTQYF. The CDR3 region has the DNA TGCAGTGCCAGGGCAGGGGGCGTTGCAGATACGCAGTATTTT.

CDR3 in amino acids: CSASGTGHQETQYF. CDR3 sequence (DNA): TGCAGTGCTAGTGGGACAGGACACCAAGAGACCCAGTACTTC. The chain carries TRBV20-1 and TRBJ2-5, with TRBD1 matching over 8 bases. V shed 3 bases and J 0 bases; nucleotides not matched to a gene: 3. The CDR3 loop spans 14 amino acids. Germline V gene data show CDR1 as DFQATT and CDR2 as SNEGSKA (reference sequence).

This clonotype was seen only a few times. The genes are TRBV10-3 and TRBJ2-1; D is unclear. Trimming shortened V by 8 bases and J by 5 bases, and 16 bases separated the two germline ends. Germline V gives CDR1 ENHRY, CDR2 SYGVKD. The CDR3 is made up of 14 amino acids. Written as DNA, the CDR3 is TGTGCCATCCAAGAACAAGGTACCCACAATGAGCAGTTCTTC. Amino acids: CAIQEQGTHNEQFF.

This clonotype was seen at least ten times. CDR3 sequence reads: CAISEGPLNEKLFF. The CDR3 DNA follows: TGTGCCATCAGTGAGGGACCGCTTAATGAAAAACTGTTTTTT. The V gene is TRBV10-3, the J gene TRBJ1-4, with D uncertain. The CDR3 is 14 amino acids. Germline V gene data show CDR1 as ENHRY and CDR2 as SYGVKD. V dropped 2 bases and J dropped 4 bases, with 8 bases sitting between them.

This clonotype appeared many times. The chain is built from TRBV18 and TRBJ2-6; D is unresolved. Germline V gene sequence: CDR1 KGHSH, CDR2 LQKENI. The CDR3 consists of 15 residues. The germline V and J ends were trimmed by 3 bases and 2 bases, with 8 bases remaining between them. In DNA form, the CDR3 reads TGTGCCAGCTCACCGTGGAAGACTGGGGCCAACGTCCTGACTTTC. Its protein product is CASSPWKTGANVLTF.

This clonotype occurred a few times. This rearrangement joins TRBV18 to TRBJ2-3, with 7 bases matching TRBD2. Germline V CDR1 and CDR2: KGHSH, LQKENI. The CDR3 length is 15 residues. V trimming: 2 bases; J trimming: 1 base; junction bases outside the gene matches: 3. Here the CDR3 reads CASSPSRGGTDTQYF. The CDR3 DNA reads as TGTGCCAGCTCACCATCCCGGGGGGGCACAGATACGCAGTATTTT. Combining the CDR3 with reference TRBV18 and TRBJ2-3 gives the whole variable domain NAGVMQNPRHLVRRRGQEARLRCSPMKGHSHVYWYRQLPEEGLKFMVYLQKENIIDESGMPKERFSAEFPKEGPSILRIQQVVRGDSAAYFCASSPSRGGTDTQYFGPGTRLTVL.

This sequence joins TRBV20-1 and TRBJ2-3; tentative D call: TRBD1 (5 bases). The CDR3 contains 15 residues. The germline CDR1 and CDR2 sequences are DFQATT and SNEGSKA (reference sequence). V lost 7 bases and J 0 bases, leaving 17 bases between the germline ends. The DNA for the CDR3 is TGCAGTGTTGGTAGGGGCGTCTCTAGCACAGATACGCAGTATTTT. Protein product: CSVGRGVSSTDTQYF.

This chain links TRBV20-1 with TRBJ1-4; D call uncertain. The CDR3 loop spans 14 amino acids. Germline V gene sequence: CDR1 DFQATT, CDR2 SNEGSKA (reference sequence). V was shortened by 2 bases and J by 2 bases, with 9 bases between the two germline ends. The CDR3 nucleotides are TGCAGTGCTAGACGGGGAAACACTAATGAAAAACTGTTTTTT. Translating gives CSARRGNTNEKLFF.

This clonotype was counted only a few times. J is TRBJ2-1 and V is TRBV6-1; 10 bases align to TRBD2. The CDR3 spans 16 residues. Germline V CDR1 and CDR2: MNHNS, SASEGT. V dropped 6 bases and J dropped 0; count of bases not matched to a gene: 5. DNA for the CDR3: TGTGCCAGCAGCCCGAGCGGGGGGGCCTCCTACAATGAGCAGTTCTTC. Translated: CASSPSGGASYNEQFF.

The chain is built from TRBV30 and TRBJ1-6; 7 nucleotides match TRBD1. The CDR3 spans 13 residues. The V and J ends lost 4 bases and 6 bases, in that order; junction bases with no gene match: 3. Germline CDR1 and CDR2: GTSNPN and SVGIG (reference sequence). CDR3 loop: CAWKWDSNSPLHF. CDR3 coding DNA: TGTGCCTGGAAATGGGACAGTAATTCACCCCTCCACTTT.

This clonotype was seen more than once but under ten times. The V call is TRBV12-3 or TRBV12-4, the J call TRBJ2-7; D not certain. V was pared by 7 bases and J by 5 bases, with 12 bases between. The CDR3 contains 12 residues. The CDR3: CASTPDGNEQYF. The CDR3 DNA reads as TGTGCCAGCACCCCAGATGGCAACGAGCAGTACTTC.

The J gene is TRBJ2-6, the V gene TRBV20-1; D is possibly TRBD1 (5 bases). The CDR3 has 14 residues. The germline V gene has CDR1 DFQATT and CDR2 SNEGSKA (reference sequence). Trimming stripped 2 bases from V and 3 bases from J, with 8 bases between. This CDR3 is CSARRGNGANVLTF. CDR3 DNA sequence: TGCAGTGCTAGAAGGGGAAATGGGGCCAACGTCCTGACTTTC.

The J gene is TRBJ1-6, the V gene TRBV3-1; D gene ambiguous. This CDR3 has 12 residues. The germline V gene has CDR1 LGHDT and CDR2 YNNKEL (reference sequence). V was trimmed by 1 base and J by 7 bases, leaving 2 bases between them. The CDR3 region has the DNA TGTGCCAGCAGCCAAGTAAATTCACCCCTCCACTTT. It codes for CASSQVNSPLHF.

In this sample, this clonotype turned up many times. This chain joins TRBV6-5 and TRBJ2-1; 8 bases match TRBD2. The germline gives CDR1 MNHEY, CDR2 SVGAGI. The CDR3 spans 14 residues. The V segment lost 2 bases and the J segment 5 bases; nucleotides outside the gene matches: 2. The CDR3 bases are TGTGCCAGCAGTTACGTTAGCGGGGACAATGAGCAGTTCTTC. Amino acid sequence: CASSYVSGDNEQFF.

The rearrangement uses TRBV7-9 and TRBJ1-6; D gene uncertain. Trimming removed 8 bases from V and 0 bases from J, with 14 bases in between. The germline V gene encodes CDR1 SEHNR and CDR2 FQNEAQ (reference sequence). The CDR3 spans 16 residues. The CDR3 sequence is CASSPLRPSYNSPLHF. The CDR3 DNA follows: TGTGCCAGCTCCCCGCTCCGGCCCTCCTATAATTCACCCCTCCACTTT.

In this sample, this clonotype turned up a few times. The J gene is TRBJ1-1, the V gene TRBV29-1; D remains ambiguous. Germline CDR1 reads SQVTM; CDR2 reads ANQGSEA. The CDR3 runs 16 residues. V lost 3 bases and J 0 bases, leaving 17 bases between the germline ends. CDR3 sequence: CSVDPDSQNMNTEAFF. As DNA, the CDR3 is TGCAGCGTTGATCCGGACTCCCAAAACATGAACACTGAAGCTTTCTTT. Variable domain in full (rest from reference TRBV29-1 and TRBJ1-1): SAVISQKPSRDICQRGTSLTIQCQVDSQVTMMFWYRQQPGQSLTLIATANQGSEATYESGFVIDKFPISRPNLTFSTLTVSNMSPEDSSIYLCSVDPDSQNMNTEAFFGQGTRLTVV.

The chain has TRBV24-1 and TRBJ2-3; 9 nucleotides agree with TRBD1. Germline trimming cut 2 bases from V and 3 bases from J; bases unmatched to any gene: 2. The CDR3 runs to 15 residues. Germline CDR1 is KGHDR and CDR2 is SFDVKD. The CDR3 DNA reads as TGTGCCACCAGTGATTCTGGACAGGGGACAGATACGCAGTATTTT. It specifies CATSDSGQGTDTQYF.